This T cell receptor beta chain appears in the sequencing data of a study of PD-1 blockade in mismatch repair-deficient tumors. Clones were read by immunoSEQ multiplex PCR, and TCRdb kept only the in-frame ones, dropping some. The sample carries 70,000 to 90,000 clones, around 80% recorded once. V lost 5 bases to trimming and J lost 9 bases, with 14 bases between them. This CDR3 spans 12 amino acids. Germline loops: CDR1 SGHNT, CDR2 YENEEA. The V gene is TRBV11-3, the J gene TRBJ2-7; D is unclear. This clonotype was obtained from an adult with mismatch repair-deficient cancer. The material was peripheral blood, obtained 44 weeks after starting pembrolizumab. Here the CDR3 reads CASSQTQTAQYF. The CDR3 DNA reads as TGTGCCAGCAGCCAGACCCAGACCGCGCAGTACTTC.